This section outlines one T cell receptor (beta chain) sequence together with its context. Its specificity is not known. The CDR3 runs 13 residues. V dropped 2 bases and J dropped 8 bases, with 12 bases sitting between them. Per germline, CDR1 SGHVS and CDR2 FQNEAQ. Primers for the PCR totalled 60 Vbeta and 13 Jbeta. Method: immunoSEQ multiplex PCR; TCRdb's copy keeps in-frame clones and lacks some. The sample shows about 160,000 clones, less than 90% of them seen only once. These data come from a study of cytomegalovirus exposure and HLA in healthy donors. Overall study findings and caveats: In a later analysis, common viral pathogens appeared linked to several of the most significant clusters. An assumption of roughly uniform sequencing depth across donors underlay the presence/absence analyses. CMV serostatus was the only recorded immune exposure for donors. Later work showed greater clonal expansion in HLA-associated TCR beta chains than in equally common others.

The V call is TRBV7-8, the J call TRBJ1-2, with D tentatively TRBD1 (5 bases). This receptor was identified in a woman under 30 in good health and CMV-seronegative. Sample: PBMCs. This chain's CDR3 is CASSLRGIEGYTF. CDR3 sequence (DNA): TGTGCCAGCAGCTTACGGGGGATTGAAGGCTACACCTTC.